This TCR beta chain was documented in a study of cytomegalovirus exposure and HLA in healthy donors. About the study: It was reported in a later analysis that the same platform had been used for the roughly 110 validation repertoires as for the approximately 670 first-cohort repertoires.

This clone was observed a few times. The assay was immunoSEQ multiplex PCR, and TCRdb's table has in-frame clones only and misses some. The sample records under 250,000 clones, 81% being singletons. Sequencing was done on a sample of PBMCs. The clonotype comes from a woman aged 30 to 39 in good health and CMV-seronegative.

The CDR3 spells CASRLLGTGVNYGYTF. The CDR3 coding sequence is TGTGCCAGCAGACTCCTCGGGACAGGGGTTAACTATGGCTACACCTTC. This sequence joins TRBV28 and TRBJ1-2; 10 bases align to TRBD1. The CDR3 has 16 amino acids. V was clipped by 6 bases and J by 1 base; unmatched bases: 8. Germline V gene lookup returns CDR1 MDHEN and CDR2 SYDVKM.